The 7 T cell receptor beta chains given below trace back to one sample, sequenced in a study of blood T cell repertoires in COVID-19. Data came from immunoSEQ multiplex PCR; TCRdb stores just in-frame clones and leaves some out. The table shows 200,000 to 250,000 clones, with approximately 87% occurring only once. Specimen: PBMCs or T cells enriched from blood (not recorded which). These receptors originate from a woman aged 50 to 65 in a cohort exposed to, infected with or recovered from COVID-19 (not recorded which).

The chain joins TRBV18 to TRBJ1-1; D remains ambiguous. Germline V gene data show CDR1 as KGHSH and CDR2 as LQKENI. V dropped 0 bases and J dropped 1 base, with 6 bases sitting between them. This CDR3 is built from 14 residues. CDR3 amino acids: CASSPPIGNTEAFF. The DNA of the CDR3 is TGTGCCAGCTCACCACCGATCGGGAACACTGAAGCTTTCTTT.

This chain connects TRBV4-2 to TRBJ2-2; 11 bases align to TRBD2. Germline lookup yields CDR1 LGHNA and CDR2 YNFKEQ. The CDR3 totals 18 residues. Trimming cost V 1 base and J 7 bases; bases outside gene matches: 11. The CDR3 DNA sequence: TGTGCCAGCAGCCAAGTCAATAGCGGGGGGGCTAAGGACGGGGAGCTGTTTTTT. Its translation: CASSQVNSGGAKDGELFF.

The chain joins TRBV4-1 to TRBJ1-6; 9 nucleotides agree with TRBD1. V shed 1 base, J shed 9 bases, and the junction held 13 bases outside the gene matches. Germline V gene sequence: CDR1 MGHRA, CDR2 YSYEKL. This CDR3 spans 18 amino acids. The CDR3 protein is CASSQGKRTGAGGSPLHF. The CDR3 nucleotides read TGCGCCAGCAGCCAAGGGAAACGGACAGGGGCTGGAGGTTCACCCCTCCACTTT.

A single count supports this clone. This rearrangement joins TRBV10-1 to TRBJ1-2, with 7 bases lining up with TRBD1. Per germline, CDR1 WNHNN and CDR2 SYGVQD (reference sequence). This CDR3 region has 15 residues. After removal of 0 bases from V and 4 bases from J, the junction contained 5 bases not matched to a gene. The CDR3, as DNA: TGCGCCAGCAGTGAGTCCAGGGGGAGTTTCTATGGCTACACCTTC. Translation: CASSESRGSFYGYTF.

The CDR3 DNA reads as TGTGCCAGCAGCTTAGGAGGGATGACGGACAGGGGTGGCTACACCTTC. Encoded protein: CASSLGGMTDRGGYTF. The chain joins TRBV11-3 to TRBJ1-2; TRBD1 matches at 9 bases. J gave up 7 bases and V 1 base, and 10 bases lay outside the gene matches. Germline-derived CDR1 and CDR2 are SGHNT and YENEEA. This CDR3 has 16 residues.

The chain couples TRBV11-2 to TRBJ2-7; 9 bases agree with TRBD2. CDR3 length: 15 amino acids. The V gene's germline CDR1 is SGHAT and CDR2 FQNNGV. With 1 base clipped from V and 4 bases from J, the junction kept 5 bases outside the gene matches. CDR3 sequence reads: CASSLGASGAYEQYF. The DNA for the CDR3 is TGTGCCAGCAGCTTAGGTGCTAGCGGGGCTTACGAGCAGTACTTC.

The chain links TRBV6-5 to TRBJ2-5; D is unclear. V shed 2 bases and J shed 5 bases, with 12 bases lying between them. In germline, CDR1 is MNHEY, CDR2 SVGAGI. The CDR3 totals 14 residues. CDR3 protein: CASSYRDARETQYF. The CDR3 DNA reads as TGTGCCAGCAGTTACCGCGACGCGAGGGAGACCCAGTACTTC.